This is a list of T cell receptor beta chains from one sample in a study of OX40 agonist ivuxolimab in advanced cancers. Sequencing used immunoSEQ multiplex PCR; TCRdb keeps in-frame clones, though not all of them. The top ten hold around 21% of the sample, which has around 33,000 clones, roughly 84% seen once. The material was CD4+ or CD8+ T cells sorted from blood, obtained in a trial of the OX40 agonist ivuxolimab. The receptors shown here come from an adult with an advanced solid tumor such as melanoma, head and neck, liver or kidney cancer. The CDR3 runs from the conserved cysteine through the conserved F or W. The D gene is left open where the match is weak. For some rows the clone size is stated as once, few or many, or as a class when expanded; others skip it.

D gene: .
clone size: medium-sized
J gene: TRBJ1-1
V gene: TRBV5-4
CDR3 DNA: TGTGCCAGCAGCTTGGGTCCGGGGGGCACTGAAGCTTTCTTT
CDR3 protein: CASSLGPGGTEAFF

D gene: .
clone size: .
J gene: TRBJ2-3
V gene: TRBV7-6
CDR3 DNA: TGTGCCAGCAGCTTCCGTGGGAGCACAGATACGCAGTATTTT
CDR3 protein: CASSFRGSTDTQYF

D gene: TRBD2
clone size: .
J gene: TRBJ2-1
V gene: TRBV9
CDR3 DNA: TGTGCCAGCAGCCCCCGCGGGGGGGCCGCCTACAATGAGCAGTTCTTC
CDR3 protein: CASSPRGGAAYNEQFF

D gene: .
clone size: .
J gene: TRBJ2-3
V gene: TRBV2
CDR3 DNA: TGTGCCAGCAGTACCGCTACCAGCGGAAGCACAGATACGCAGTATTTT
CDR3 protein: CASSTATSGSTDTQYF

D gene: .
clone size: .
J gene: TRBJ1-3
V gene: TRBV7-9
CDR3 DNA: TGTGCCAGCAGCCACGGAGGTGGCCTCGAGTCATATTTT
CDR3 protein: CASSHGGGLESYF

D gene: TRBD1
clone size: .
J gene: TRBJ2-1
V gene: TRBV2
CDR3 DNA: TGTGCCAGCAGTATGGACAGGGAGAATGAGCAGTTCTTC
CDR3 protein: CASSMDRENEQFF

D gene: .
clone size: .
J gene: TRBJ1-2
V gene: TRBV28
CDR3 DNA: TGTGCCAGCAGTTTAGGACAGTCCCTTCCGGACTATGGCTACACCTTC
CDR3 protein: CASSLGQSLPDYGYTF

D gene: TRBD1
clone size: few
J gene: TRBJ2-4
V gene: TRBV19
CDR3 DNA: TGTGCCAGTAGTAACAGGGGTGGGAACATTCAGTACTTC
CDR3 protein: CASSNRGGNIQYF

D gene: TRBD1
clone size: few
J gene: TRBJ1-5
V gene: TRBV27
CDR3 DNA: TGTGCCAGCAGTCCGACCGGGACAGGGGCTCAGCCCCAGCATTTT
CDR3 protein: CASSPTGTGAQPQHF

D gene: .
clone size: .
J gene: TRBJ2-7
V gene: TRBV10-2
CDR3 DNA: TGCGCCAGCAGTCCCCGGCCCTTCTACGAGCAGTACTTC
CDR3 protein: CASSPRPFYEQYF

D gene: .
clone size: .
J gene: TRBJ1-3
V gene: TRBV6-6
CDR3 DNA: TGTGCCAGCAGCTCCTCTTCGCCGGCTGGAAACACCATATATTTT
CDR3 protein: CASSSSSPAGNTIYF

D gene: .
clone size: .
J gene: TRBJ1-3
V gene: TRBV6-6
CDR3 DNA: TGTGCCAGCAGTTACAAGGAGAGCTCTGGAAACACCATATATTTT
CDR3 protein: CASSYKESSGNTIYF

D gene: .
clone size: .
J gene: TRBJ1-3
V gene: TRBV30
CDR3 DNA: TGTGCCTGGAGTGTATCGGGTAGCTCTGGAAACACCATATATTTT
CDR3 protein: CAWSVSGSSGNTIYF

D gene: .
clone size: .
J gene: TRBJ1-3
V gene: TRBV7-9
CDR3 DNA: TGTGCCAGCAGCTTAGTCACCAGCTCTGGAAACACCATATATTTT
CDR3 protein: CASSLVTSSGNTIYF

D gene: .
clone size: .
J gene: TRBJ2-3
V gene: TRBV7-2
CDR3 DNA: TGTGCCAGCAGCTGGACTCCGAACCCACAAGATACGCAGTATTTT
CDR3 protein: CASSWTPNPQDTQYF

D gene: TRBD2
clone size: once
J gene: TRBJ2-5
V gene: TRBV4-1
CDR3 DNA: TGCGCCAGCAGCCAAGATCATGGGACTAGTGACGAGACCCAGTACTTC
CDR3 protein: CASSQDHGTSDETQYF

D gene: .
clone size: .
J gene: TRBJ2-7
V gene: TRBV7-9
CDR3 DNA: TGTGCCAGCAGCTCCGGGCAGGGGAGAGGAGCCTACGAGCAGTACTTC
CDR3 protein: CASSSGQGRGAYEQYF

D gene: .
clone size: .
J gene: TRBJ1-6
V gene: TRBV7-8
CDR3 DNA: TGTGCCAGCAGCTTGGGGGGGCAGAGCTCCTATAATTCACCCCTCCACTTT
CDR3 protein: CASSLGGQSSYNSPLHF

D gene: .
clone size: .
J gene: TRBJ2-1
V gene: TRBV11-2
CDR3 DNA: TGTGCCAGCAGCTCCGACCTGGTTGATGAGCAGTTCTTC
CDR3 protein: CASSSDLVDEQFF

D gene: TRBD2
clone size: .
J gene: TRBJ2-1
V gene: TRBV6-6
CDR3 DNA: TGTGCCAGCAGCCGAACCCGGGAGGGGGACAATGAGCAGTTCTTC
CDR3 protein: CASSRTREGDNEQFF

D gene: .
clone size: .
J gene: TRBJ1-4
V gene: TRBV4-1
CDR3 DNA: TGCGCCAGCAGCCCCGTAGTCGGAAATGAAAAACTGTTTTTT
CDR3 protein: CASSPVVGNEKLFF

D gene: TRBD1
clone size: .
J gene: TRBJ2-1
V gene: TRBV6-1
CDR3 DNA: TGTGCCAGCAGTCTTGGGCAGGGGGTATACAATGAGCAGTTCTTC
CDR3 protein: CASSLGQGVYNEQFF

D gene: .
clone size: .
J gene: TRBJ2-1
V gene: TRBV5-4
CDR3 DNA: TGTGCCAGCAGCGTGGACCCGACGAGGTGGGCGGGCGATGAGCAGTTCTTC
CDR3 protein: CASSVDPTRWAGDEQFF

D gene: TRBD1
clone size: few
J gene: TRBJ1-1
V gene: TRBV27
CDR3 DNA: TGTGCCAGCATGGAGGGGGCGGACACTGAAGCTTTCTTT
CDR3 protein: CASMEGADTEAFF

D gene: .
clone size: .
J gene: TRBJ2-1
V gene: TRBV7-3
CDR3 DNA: TGTGCCAGCAGCTCGGACAGTCCGAGCTCCTACAATGAGCAGTTCTTC
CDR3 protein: CASSSDSPSSYNEQFF

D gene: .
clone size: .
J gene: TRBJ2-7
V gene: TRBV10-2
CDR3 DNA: TGCGCCAGCAGTGAGACCCCAGGTAACGAGCAGTACTTC
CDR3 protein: CASSETPGNEQYF

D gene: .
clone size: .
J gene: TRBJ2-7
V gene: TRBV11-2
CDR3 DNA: TGTGCCAGCAGCCCAGAGGCGGGTAACTACGAGCAGTACTTC
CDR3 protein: CASSPEAGNYEQYF

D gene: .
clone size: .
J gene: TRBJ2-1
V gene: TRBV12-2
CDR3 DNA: TGTGCAAGTCCTACCGAGGTGTGCTACAATGAGCAGTTCTTC
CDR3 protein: CASPTEVCYNEQFF

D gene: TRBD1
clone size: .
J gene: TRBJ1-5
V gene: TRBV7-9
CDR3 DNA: TGTGCCAGCAGCCCCGGGACAGGGGGTAGCAATCAGCCCCAGCATTTT
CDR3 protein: CASSPGTGGSNQPQHF

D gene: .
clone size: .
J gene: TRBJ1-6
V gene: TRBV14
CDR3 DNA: TGTGCCAGCAGCCAAGAGGGGTCGGGATCACCCCTCCACTTT
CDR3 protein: CASSQEGSGSPLHF

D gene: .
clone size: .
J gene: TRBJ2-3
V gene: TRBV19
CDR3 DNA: TGTGCCAGTAGTATAGTCGGCGGGGCCGGGGATACGCAGTATTTT
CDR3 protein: CASSIVGGAGDTQYF

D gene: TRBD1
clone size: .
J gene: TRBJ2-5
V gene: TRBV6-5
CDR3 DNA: TGTGCCAGCAGTCCACAGGGGGCCCAAGAGACCCAGTACTTC
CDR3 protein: CASSPQGAQETQYF

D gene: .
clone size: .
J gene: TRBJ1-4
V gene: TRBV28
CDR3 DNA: TGTGCCAGCAGTCCAGGGGATGGTGAAAAACTGTTTTTT
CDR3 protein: CASSPGDGEKLFF

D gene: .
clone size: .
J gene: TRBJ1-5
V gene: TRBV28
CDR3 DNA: TGTGCCAGCAGTTTTGGGGACCGTTTAGATAGCAATCAGCCCCAGCATTTT
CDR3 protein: CASSFGDRLDSNQPQHF

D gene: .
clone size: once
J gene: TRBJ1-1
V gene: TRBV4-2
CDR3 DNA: TGTGCCAGCAGCCAAGAGCAGGTCCTGATGAACACTGAAGCTTTCTTT
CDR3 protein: CASSQEQVLMNTEAFF

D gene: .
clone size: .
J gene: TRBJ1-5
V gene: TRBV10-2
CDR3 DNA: TGCGCCAGCAGTCCCTCAATTTTTCAGAATCAGCCCCAGCATTTT
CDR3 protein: CASSPSIFQNQPQHF

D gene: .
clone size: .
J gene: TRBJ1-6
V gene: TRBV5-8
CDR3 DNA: TGTGCCAGCAGCTTGGACCCGACGGCCTATAATTCACCCCTCCACTTT
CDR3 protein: CASSLDPTAYNSPLHF

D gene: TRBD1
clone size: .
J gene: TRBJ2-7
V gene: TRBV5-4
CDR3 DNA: TGTGCCAGCAGCTTCGGACAGGGGTCCTACGAGCAGTACTTC
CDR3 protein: CASSFGQGSYEQYF

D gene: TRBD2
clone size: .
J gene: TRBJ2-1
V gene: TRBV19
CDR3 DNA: TGTGCCACCCTCGGGACTAGCGGCAATGAGCAGTTCTTC
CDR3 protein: CATLGTSGNEQFF

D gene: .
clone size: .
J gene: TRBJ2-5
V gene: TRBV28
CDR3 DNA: TGTGCCAGCAGTTCCAGTCAGGGGGGTCGGTACCAAGAGACCCAGTACTTC
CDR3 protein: CASSSSQGGRYQETQYF

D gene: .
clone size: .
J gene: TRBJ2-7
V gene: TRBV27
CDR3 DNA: TGTGCCAGCAGTTTATCAGGGGCGGCCTACGAGCAGTACTTC
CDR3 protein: CASSLSGAAYEQYF

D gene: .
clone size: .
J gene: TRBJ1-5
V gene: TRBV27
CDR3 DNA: TGTGCCAGCAGTCCAGGGGCCGTTAGGCCCCAGCATTTT
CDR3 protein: CASSPGAVRPQHF

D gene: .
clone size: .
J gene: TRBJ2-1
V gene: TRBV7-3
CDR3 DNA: TGTGCCAGCAGCTCTTCCGGGGAGTACCGTGAGCAGTTCTTC
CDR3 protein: CASSSSGEYREQFF

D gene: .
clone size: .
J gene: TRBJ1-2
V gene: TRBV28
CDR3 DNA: TGTGCCAGCAGTTTGCTTCGGGGACCCTATGGCTACACCTTC
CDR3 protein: CASSLLRGPYGYTF

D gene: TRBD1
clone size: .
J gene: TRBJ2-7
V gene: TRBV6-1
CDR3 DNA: TGTGCCCGATTGACAGGGGGCGTCGAGCAGTACTTC
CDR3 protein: CARLTGGVEQYF

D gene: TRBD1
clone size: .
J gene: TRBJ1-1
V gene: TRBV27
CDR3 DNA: TGTGCCAGCAGGTTGGGACAGATGAACACTGAAGCTTTCTTT
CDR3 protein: CASRLGQMNTEAFF

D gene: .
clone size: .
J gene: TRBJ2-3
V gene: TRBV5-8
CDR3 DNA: TGTGCCAGCAGCTTGGATGACACACGCACAGATACGCAGTATTTT
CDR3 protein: CASSLDDTRTDTQYF

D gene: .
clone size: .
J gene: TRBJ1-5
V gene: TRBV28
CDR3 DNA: TGTGCCAGCAGTTTACTGGGGTTTCAGCCCCAGCATTTT
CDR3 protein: CASSLLGFQPQHF

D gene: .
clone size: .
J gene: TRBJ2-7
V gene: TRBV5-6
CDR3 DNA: TGTGCCAGCAGGGCCTGGGGGGGGCCGACCTACGAGCAGTACTTC
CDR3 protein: CASRAWGGPTYEQYF

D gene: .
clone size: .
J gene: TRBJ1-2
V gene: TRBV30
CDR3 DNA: TGTGCCTGGAAAAGGGCAGGGCATTATGGCTACACCTTC
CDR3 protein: CAWKRAGHYGYTF

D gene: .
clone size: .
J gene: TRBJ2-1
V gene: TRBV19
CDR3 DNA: TGTGCCAGTAGTATAGGGGCCAGCGGAGGCGATGAGCAGTTCTTC
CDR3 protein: CASSIGASGGDEQFF

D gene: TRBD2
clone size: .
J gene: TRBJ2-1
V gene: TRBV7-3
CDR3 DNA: TGTGCCAGCAGCTCTAGCGGGAGTTACCGCAATGAGCAGTTCTTC
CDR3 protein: CASSSSGSYRNEQFF

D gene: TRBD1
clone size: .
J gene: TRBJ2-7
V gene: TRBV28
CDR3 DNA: TGTGCCAGCAGTATTATTACAGGGGGATCGGACGAGCAGTACTTT
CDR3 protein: CASSIITGGSDEQYF